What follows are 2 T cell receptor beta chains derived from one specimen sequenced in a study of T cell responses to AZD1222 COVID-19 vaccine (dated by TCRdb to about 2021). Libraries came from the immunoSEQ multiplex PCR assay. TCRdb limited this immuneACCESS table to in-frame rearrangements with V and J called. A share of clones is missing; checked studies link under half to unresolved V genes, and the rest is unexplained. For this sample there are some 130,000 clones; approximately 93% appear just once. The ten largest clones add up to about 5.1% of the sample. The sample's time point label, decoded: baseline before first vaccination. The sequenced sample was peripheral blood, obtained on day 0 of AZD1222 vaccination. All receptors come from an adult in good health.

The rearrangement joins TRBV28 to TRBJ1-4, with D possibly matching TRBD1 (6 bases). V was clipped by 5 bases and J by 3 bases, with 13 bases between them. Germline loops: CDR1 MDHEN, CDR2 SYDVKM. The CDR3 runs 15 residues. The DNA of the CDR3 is TGTGCCAGCAGTAACCTCGACAGGCCTAATGAAAAACTGTTTTTT. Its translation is CASSNLDRPNEKLFF. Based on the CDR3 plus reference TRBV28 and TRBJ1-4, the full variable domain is DVKVTQSSRYLVKRTGEKVFLECVQDMDHENMFWYRQDPGLGLRLIYFSYDVKMKEKGDIPEGYSVSREKKERFSLILESASTNQTSMYLCASSNLDRPNEKLFFGSGTQLSVL.

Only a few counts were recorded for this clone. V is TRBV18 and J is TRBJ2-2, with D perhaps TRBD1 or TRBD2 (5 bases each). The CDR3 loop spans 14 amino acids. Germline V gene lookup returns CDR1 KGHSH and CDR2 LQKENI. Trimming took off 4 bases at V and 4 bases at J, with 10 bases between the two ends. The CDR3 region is CASSLKGTTGELFF. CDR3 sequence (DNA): TGTGCCAGCTCACTAAAGGGGACCACCGGGGAGCTGTTTTTT. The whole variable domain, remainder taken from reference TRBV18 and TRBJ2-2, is NAGVMQNPRHLVRRRGQEARLRCSPMKGHSHVYWYRQLPEEGLKFMVYLQKENIIDESGMPKERFSAEFPKEGPSILRIQQVVRGDSAAYFCASSLKGTTGELFFGEGSRLTVL.